This paragraph covers one TCR beta chain sequence. This clonotype occurred many times. Its antigen is currently not known. Nothing much larger sits one base from this clone, and base qualities are not available. These data come from a study of neurological immune-mediated disorders (dated by TCRdb to the late 2010s). With regard to the full study: Among the approximately 35 multiple sclerosis patients, relapsing-remitting MS accounted for around 30 and secondary progressive MS accounted for 3. Peripheral blood TCR-beta repertoires from patients with HTLV-I-associated myelopathy (HAM/TSP), patients with multiple sclerosis, and healthy controls were compared in the study using UMI-based sequencing. Alongside PBMC samples, the set of approximately 100 TCR-beta libraries contained longitudinal samples, technical triplicates, and paired CD4+ and CD8+ T-cell subsets that had been sorted. The cohort included 60 to 75 subjects: some 15 with HAM/TSP, around 35 with multiple sclerosis, and 20 healthy controls.

Broad study findings and their caveats: In a phylogenetic analysis, the repertoires of 18 out of 34 MS patients fell into a single cluster of related CDR3 sequences, pointing to a possible signature at the repertoire level. The MS cluster showed no association with clinical or MRI features, and the authors stated that larger cohorts are needed. No identical CDR3 amino acid sequences were shared among expanded clones across subjects, suggesting private TCR-beta repertoires in all groups. The highest TCR clonal expansion was observed in HAM/TSP patients, whereas the lowest was observed in MS patients, even when compared with healthy controls.

cDNA was synthesized by template-switch 5'RACE using a primer carrying a 10-nucleotide random unique molecular identifier by which each TCR transcript was tagged. Over 160 million TCR-beta sequences, covering 15-18 subjects, were produced in each sequencing run. The RNeasy kit was used to extract total RNA. Using the KAPA Real-time Library Amplification kit, TCR-beta VDJ regions were amplified with primers for the TCR constant region and the 5'RACE anchor. Sample indexes and Illumina adaptors were added in a first PCR, after which library yield was increased in a second PCR. After Ampure bead purification, the roughly 650 bp TCR product was size-selected on a 2% E-gel SizeSelection system. Before pooling, library quality was assessed on a Bioanalyzer, concentration was determined with Qubit, and library quantification was performed with the Kapa Library Quantification kit. Paired-end 2 x 150 bp sequencing of the libraries was performed on an Illumina HiSeq 2500. To increase sequence diversity, about 24-32% phiX was spiked into each library pool. The published analysis was carried out like this. Quality-filtered reads were processed with the UMI-based MiGEC pipeline, and over 85% of raw TCR sequences were removed by the MiGEC pipeline during error correction. IMGT germline references were used for aligning VDJ genes, and each clonotype was defined as a unique CDR3 amino acid sequence together with its V-J genes. Clonal expansion, Shannon diversity and CDR3 relatedness were evaluated with VDJtools (CalcPairwiseDistances, ClusterSamples), while phylogenetic trees were built in CLCbio workbench. Expanded clones were defined as having at least 8 unique UMIs, based on coefficient-of-variation modelling across technical triplicates. TCRdb passed the public sequencing reads through fastp at Q25 and MiXCR, retaining productive beta sequences. Merged by CDR3 protein, the rows form single entries marked with the most common genes and DNA. TCRdb's processing, not the authors' own work, is the source of the V and J calls. This sample gives about 52,000 distinct CDR3 sequences in total; around 4% of them show up just once. The top ten hold approximately 5.9% of the sample.

For unsorted PBMC libraries, 2 million PBMCs were used after storage in RNAlater at -80 degrees C until RNA extraction. The multiple sclerosis patients were enrolled in a US clinical protocol that used magnetic resonance imaging to evaluate disease progression. Peripheral blood underwent Ficoll-Hypaque density gradient centrifugation to isolate PBMCs, which were then cryopreserved in liquid nitrogen. Via the germline V gene, CDR1 is SGHRS and CDR2 YFSETQ. V is clipped by 2 bases and J by 2 bases, and the sequence between their germline boundaries is 12 bases long. The CDR3, cysteine through phenylalanine, is 15 amino acids long. Only the CDR3 region is kept as DNA, spanning 45 bases read in frame from base 1.

The source of this sequence is a man aged 55 to 70 with multiple sclerosis. Recombination connected TRBV5-1 to TRBJ2-3, with TRBD2 tentatively as D gene (5 bases match). The specimen was PBMCs. The DNA sequence reads TGCGCCAGCAGCTTACTAGGCTCTCTCACAGATACGCAGTATTTT. It is translated as CASSLLGSLTDTQYF.